This TCR beta chain is from a study of blood T cell repertoires in COVID-19. On the study more broadly: COVID-19 samples, acute and convalescent, were from the United States, Italy and Spain. T cells, B-cell-depleted T cells, or PBMCs provided the cDNA or gDNA that served as material.

Those who participated ranged in age from roughly 18 to 100 years and resided in 20 to 25 US areas. Participants' own reports of clinical history determined their cohort assignment. TCRdb's table, derived via immunoSEQ multiplex PCR, lists solely in-frame clones and lacks some. The data contain some 270,000 clones, roughly 86% of them seen just once; the ten biggest clones take up approximately 2%. The CDR3 is 14 amino acids. Trimming removed 3 bases at V and 0 bases at J, with 6 bases between. Germline assignment: CDR1 SGHAT and CDR2 FQNNGV. Specimen: PBMCs or T cells enriched from blood (not recorded which). The chain joins TRBV11-2 to TRBJ1-3; D unresolved. This sequence was found in a woman aged 55-70 years who had recovered from COVID-19. The CDR3 DNA is TGTGCCAGCAGCTTTGGCAGCTCTGGAAACACCATATATTTT. The encoded protein is CASSFGSSGNTIYF.